This T cell receptor beta chain stems from a study of cytomegalovirus exposure and HLA in healthy donors (dated by TCRdb to 2015 to 2018). Study-wide context: An earlier analysis of roughly 500 of the donors reported approximately 290 Gb of sequence data and around 120 million unique TCR beta sequences from approximately 180 million T cells. Donor age, sex, ethnicity and CMV serostatus were collected together with the repertoire data. Along with the approximately 650-subject first cohort, a separate validation cohort of over a hundred different subjects was used. A later analysis re-examined previously published TCR beta repertoires from 610 or so donors and added high-resolution HLA genotyping to investigate patterns of TCR occurrence. To predict cytomegalovirus infection status, the study brought together high-throughput TCR immunosequencing, statistical association of individual TCRs with disease status, and machine learning. Among roughly 400 genotyped donors of the cohort, an average of approximately 240,000 unique TCR beta nucleotide sequences was sequenced per donor, of which 15% to 20% were non-productive. Class I and class II HLA loci were covered by the typing at four-digit resolution. An earlier analysis of 500 to 650 of the donors applied high-throughput TCR beta sequencing to assess whether each TCR beta V gene segment acted as functional or pseudogenic. The later analysis used no new phenotypic data to find candidate immune exposures, relying instead on TCR beta sequences and their occurrence across donors. All discovery cohort repertoires had been generated using a single sequencing platform. The number of donors typed differed by locus, with about 620-630 for A, B, C, DRB1 and DQB1, around 520 for DQA1, under 610 for DPA1, and roughly 450 for DPB1. About 300 gigabases of sequencing data and tens of millions of unique TCR sequences were included in an early release covering several hundred HLA-typed donors. Of the 300 to 450 genotyped donors, over 65% fell in the genetic ancestry cluster associated with self-reported Caucasian donors. Genome-wide SNP genotypes for about three fifths of the roughly 670 donors were used in a later genetic analysis, which treated that subset as a discovery cohort. The T cell repertoires of roughly 660 subjects were profiled by immunosequencing and related to cytomegalovirus serostatus. Five DR-DQ haplotypes were treated as single units for association and clustering because of strong linkage in the cohort. The study aimed to test whether cataloging public T cell receptors could reveal signatures of past pathogen exposure.

On this clone: Its recognized antigen is unknown. The input lacks base qualities; no much larger clone sits a single base away.

Trimmed from V: 5 bases; trimmed from J: 7 bases; junction bases lacking a gene match: 25. Sequences LNHDA (CDR1) and SQIVND (CDR2) are obtained from the germline V gene (reference sequence). The cysteine opens and the phenylalanine closes a CDR3 of 19 amino acids. Solely the CDR3 DNA is kept, with 57 bases framed from the first base. The library was generated by the immunoSEQ multiplex PCR assay. The multiplex PCR relied on a mix of 60 forward primers for TCR Vbeta segments and 13 reverse primers for TCR Jbeta segments. The CDR3 region of rearranged TCR beta genes was amplified from genomic DNA with a multiplex PCR assay. On the Illumina HiSeq System, the amplified TCR beta libraries were sequenced as 87-base-pair reads. The source study handled its data this way. In a later analysis, some 80 million unique TCR beta chains were counted across the approximately 620 repertoires, and some 10 million of these chains were shared by at least two donors. A nearest-neighbor algorithm error-corrected the raw reads and collapsed the reads into unique sequences, merging closely related sequences to remove PCR and sequencing errors. V, D and J gene segments were assigned by aligning CDR3 sequences to IMGT reference sequences. For a sequence to be retained, a match of at least six nucleotides to both a V gene segment and a J gene segment was required. Rearrangements were called productive when the CDR3 lacked stop codons and stayed in frame with V and J; all others were non-productive. Following IMGT convention, CDR3 was defined as the stretch from the second conserved V-encoded cysteine to the conserved J-encoded phenylalanine. The earlier analysis of about 560 of the donors excluded any sequence lacking an unambiguous match to a single V gene segment. In an earlier analysis of approximately 610 of the donors, V segments were called functional above 56.7% productive rearrangements and were called segregating when the between-donor standard deviation exceeded 5%. A statistical classification framework was built to diagnose cytomegalovirus status from the catalog of TCR beta chain sequences. In a later analysis, V and J genes were assigned by comparing TCR nucleotide sequences against IMGT/GENE-DB human TR gene sequences. A later analysis assigned CDR3 sequences and most-parsimonious VDJ recombination scenarios with the TCRdist pipeline. In a later analysis, each TCR beta chain was defined by its CDR3 amino acid sequence together with its V-gene family, and reads without a unique V-gene family were excluded. To address suspected cross-contamination and a sequencing artifact, a later analysis removed some 620 highly shared, low-generation-probability nucleotide sequences. A later analysis calculated a clonal expansion index for each public chain from normalized within-repertoire ranks of inferred template counts. Generation probabilities in a later analysis came from a VDJ recombination model fitted to out-of-frame rearrangements, and those results were checked against IGoR. In a later analysis, hypergeometric tests were used to score TCR-TCR, TCR-HLA and TCR-CMV co-occurrence, with a repertoire-size bias correction applied to TCR pairs. In a later analysis, false discovery rates were estimated by permuting HLA or CMV assignments 20 times. In a later analysis, co-occurring TCRs were grouped using DBSCAN, with TCRdist sequence similarity added in when clustering inside HLA-allele-positive subsets. Repertoires with fewer than 30,000 or more than 120,000 public chains, plus five repertoires with anomalous nucleotide sharing, were excluded from co-occurrence clustering. TCRdb's version of the immuneACCESS table is confined to in-frame rearrangements and falls short of the full clone set. An unresolved V gene accounts for under half of the shortfall where checked; the remainder is of unknown origin. V and J calls plus clone size are reproduced from that table; the DNA served to infer D and trimming. The sample table records about 150,000 clones; 80% to 90% of these occur just once. The leading ten clones occupy 4% to 4.5% of the sample.

The cohort was made up of approximately 700 healthy bone marrow donors. At the time of sampling, every cohort member was nominally healthy, though immune exposures that went unrecorded were likely present. The donor tested CMV seropositive, placing the donor among the 310 or so seropositive members of the cohort. Every donor gave a peripheral blood sample, and the peripheral blood mononuclear cells from that sample were used for TCR beta sequencing. The Qiagen DNeasy Blood Extraction Kit was used to extract genomic DNA from the blood cell samples. What the work shows at the level of the full study, not this receptor alone: Sequencing depth was assumed to be roughly uniform across donors in the presence/absence analyses, though that assumption may not hold. Broadly in line with IMGT annotations, most TCR beta V segments showed up in productive rearrangements about 87% or about 30% of the time in an earlier analysis of roughly 590 of the donors. Most TCR sequences were seen in very few donors, while some public TCRs were found in many individuals. A further reported finding was that TCR beta sequences accurately predicted the HLA-A and HLA-B alleles for most subjects in the first cohort. V-gene and J-gene trimming of TCR beta chains was associated with a missense DCLRE1C variant in a later genetic analysis, and the association was replicated in an independent cohort. According to a later genetic analysis, donors in an Asian-associated ancestry cluster had fewer N-insertions in productive TCRs than the roughly 700-donor mean. Correlated functional status among segregating V segments might be attributable to linkage disequilibrium, but an unknown experimental factor could not be ruled out. Cytomegalovirus status was reported to be diagnosed by the classifier with high specificity and sensitivity in both the original and validation cohorts. Because counts were too low, about 15 rarely observed V segments, including chromosome 9 orphons, were left out of the earlier analysis of approximately 580 of the donors. In a later analysis, 15,000 to 20,000 TCR beta sequences were associated with specific HLA alleles at a false discovery rate of 0.05. A cluster of highly shared sequence variants was judged likely to be a technical artifact of the sequencing pipeline. The study gave a list of over 150 TCR beta chains associated with cytomegalovirus. In a later analysis, several top co-occurrence clusters were reported to appear linked to parvovirus B19, influenza, CMV and Epstein-Barr virus. When HLA alleles, especially DR and DQ, strongly co-occurred, attributing TCR associations to individual alleles was difficult. A later analysis found that most CMV-associated TCR beta chains appeared HLA-restricted, with HLA associations seemingly driven largely by CMV exposure. In vitro tests confirmed that a few of the cytomegalovirus-associated TCR beta chains recognize cytomegalovirus antigens. According to a later analysis, TCR association rates differed among HLA loci, with DRB1 alleles showing the most associated TCRs and HLA-C alleles showing the fewest. The authors suggested that the approach could potentially be generalized to other disease states and immunological phenotypes. The cohort was sequenced for TCR beta chains only, and without alpha or paired-chain data the features that could be detected were limited. HLA typing was unavailable for some donors at each locus, so association tests used only the typed subset. CMV serostatus was the only immune exposure information available for the cohort. A later analysis found that HLA-associated TCR beta chains were more clonally expanded and had lower generation probabilities than equally common non-associated chains. Some IMGT-functional V segments, including TRBV6-2 and TRBV6-3, could not be distinguished by the 87-base-pair reads and were therefore excluded.

Sequenced: PBMCs. The TCR comes from a woman in her forties in good health and CMV-seropositive. The sequence links TRBV19 to TRBJ2-7, with TRBD1 identical over 8 junction bases. The DNA sequence reads TGTGCCAGTAGTCTCGGACCGGGACAGGCCCTGAAGGACTCCAATGAGCAGTACTTC. Translated, this is CASSLGPGQALKDSNEQYF.